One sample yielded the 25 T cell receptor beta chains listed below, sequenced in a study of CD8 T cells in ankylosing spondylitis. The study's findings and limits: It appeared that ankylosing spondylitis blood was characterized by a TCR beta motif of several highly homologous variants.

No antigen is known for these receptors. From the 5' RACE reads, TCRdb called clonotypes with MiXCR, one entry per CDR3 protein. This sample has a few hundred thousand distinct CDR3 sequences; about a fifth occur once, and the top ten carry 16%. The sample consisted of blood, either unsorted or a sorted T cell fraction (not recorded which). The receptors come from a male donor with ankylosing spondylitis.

CDR3: CSASRPSGAFF. The CDR3 DNA reads TGCAGTGCTTCGCGCCCTTCTGGAGCTTTCTTT. This chain connects TRBV20-1 to TRBJ1-1, with no clear D. V gave up 5 bases and J gave up 10 bases, with 14 bases separating them. Germline CDR1 reads DFQATT; CDR2 reads SNEGSKA (reference sequence). The CDR3 is made up of 11 amino acids.

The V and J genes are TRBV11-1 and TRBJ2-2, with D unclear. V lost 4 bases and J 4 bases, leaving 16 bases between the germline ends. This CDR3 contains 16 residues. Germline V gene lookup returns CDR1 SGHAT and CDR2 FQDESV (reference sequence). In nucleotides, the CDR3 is TGTGCCAGCAGCTCGCGGACGGGTCGCGGCACCGGGGAGCTGTTTTTT. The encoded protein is CASSSRTGRGTGELFF.

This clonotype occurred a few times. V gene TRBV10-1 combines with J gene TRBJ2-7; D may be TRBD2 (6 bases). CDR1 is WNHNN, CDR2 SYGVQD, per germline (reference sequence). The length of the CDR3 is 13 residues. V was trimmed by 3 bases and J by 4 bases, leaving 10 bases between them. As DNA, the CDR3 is TGCGCCAGCAGTGAAGGCGGGAAGTACGAGCAGTACTTC. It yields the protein CASSEGGKYEQYF.

The DNA for the CDR3 is TGCAGCGTTGTGATTTTCAATGAGCAGTTCTTC. Translating it yields CSVVIFNEQFF. The rearrangement uses TRBV29-1 and TRBJ2-1; D unclear. This CDR3 has 11 amino acids. Germline CDR1 and CDR2: SQVTM and ANQGSEA. Trimming stripped 4 bases from V and 6 bases from J, with 7 bases between.

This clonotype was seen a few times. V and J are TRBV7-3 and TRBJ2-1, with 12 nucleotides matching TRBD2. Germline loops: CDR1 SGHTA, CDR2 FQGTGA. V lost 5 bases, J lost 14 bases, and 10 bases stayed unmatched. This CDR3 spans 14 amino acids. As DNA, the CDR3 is TGTGCCAGCAGCCAGACCGCTAGCGGGAGGGGGGAGTTCTTC. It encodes CASSQTASGRGEFF.

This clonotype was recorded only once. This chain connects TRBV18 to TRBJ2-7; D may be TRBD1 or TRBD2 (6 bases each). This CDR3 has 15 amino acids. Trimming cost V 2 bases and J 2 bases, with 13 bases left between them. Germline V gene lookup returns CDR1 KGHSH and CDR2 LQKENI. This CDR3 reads CASSPGRGGAYEQYF. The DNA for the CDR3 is TGTGCCAGCTCACCAGGCAGGGGAGGCGCCTACGAGCAGTACTTC.

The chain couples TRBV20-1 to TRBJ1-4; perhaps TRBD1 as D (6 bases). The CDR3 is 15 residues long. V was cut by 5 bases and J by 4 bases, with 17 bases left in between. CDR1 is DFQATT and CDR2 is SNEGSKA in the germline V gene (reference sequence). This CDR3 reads CSAPTATGFNEKLFF. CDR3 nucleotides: TGCAGTGCTCCGACAGCGACAGGTTTTAATGAAAAACTGTTTTTT.

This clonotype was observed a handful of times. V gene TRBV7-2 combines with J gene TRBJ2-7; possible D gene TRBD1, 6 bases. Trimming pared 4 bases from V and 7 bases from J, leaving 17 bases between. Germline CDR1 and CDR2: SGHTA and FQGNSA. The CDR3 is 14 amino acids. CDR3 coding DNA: TGTGCCAGCAGCTCCTTAGACAGGCCTTTGGAGCAGTACTTC. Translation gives CASSSLDRPLEQYF.

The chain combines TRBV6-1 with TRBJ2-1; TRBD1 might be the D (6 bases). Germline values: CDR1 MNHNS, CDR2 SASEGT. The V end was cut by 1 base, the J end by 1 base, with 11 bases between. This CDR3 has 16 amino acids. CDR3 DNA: TGTGCCAGCAGTGAAGTGGGGACAAGATCCTACAATGAGCAGTTCTTC. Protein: CASSEVGTRSYNEQFF.

CDR3 coding DNA: TGTGCCAGCTCACCCGGTGCCAGGGGAGGAGATACGCAGTATTTT. Protein: CASSPGARGGDTQYF. V and J are TRBV18 and TRBJ2-3; D is perhaps TRBD1 or TRBD2 (6 bases each). Trimming removed 3 bases from V and 5 bases from J, with 15 bases in between. CDR3 length: 15 amino acids. Germline-derived CDR1 and CDR2 are KGHSH and LQKENI.

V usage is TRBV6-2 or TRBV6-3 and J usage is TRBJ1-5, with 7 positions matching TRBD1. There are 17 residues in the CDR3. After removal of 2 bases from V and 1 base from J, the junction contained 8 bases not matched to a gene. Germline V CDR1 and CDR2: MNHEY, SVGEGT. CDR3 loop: CASSYPRQGRSNQPQHF. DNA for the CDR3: TGTGCCAGCAGTTACCCGCGACAGGGACGGAGCAATCAGCCCCAGCATTTT.

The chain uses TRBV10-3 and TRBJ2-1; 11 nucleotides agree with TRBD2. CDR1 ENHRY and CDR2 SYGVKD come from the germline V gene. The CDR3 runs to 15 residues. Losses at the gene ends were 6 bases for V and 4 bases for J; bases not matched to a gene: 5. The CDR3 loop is CAIRLAGEDYNEQFF. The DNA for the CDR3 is TGTGCCATCAGACTAGCGGGAGAAGATTACAATGAGCAGTTCTTC.

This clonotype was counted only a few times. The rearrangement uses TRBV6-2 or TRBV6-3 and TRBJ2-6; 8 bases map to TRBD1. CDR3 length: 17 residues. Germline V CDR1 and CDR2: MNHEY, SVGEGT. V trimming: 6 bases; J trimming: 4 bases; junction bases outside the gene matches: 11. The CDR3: CASRTGTGSPGANVLTF. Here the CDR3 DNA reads TGTGCCAGCAGAACCGGGACAGGCTCTCCGGGGGCCAACGTCCTGACTTTC.

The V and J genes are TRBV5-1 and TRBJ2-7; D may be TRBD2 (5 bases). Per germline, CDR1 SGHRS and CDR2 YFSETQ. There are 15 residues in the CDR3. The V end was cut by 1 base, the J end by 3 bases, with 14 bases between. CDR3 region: CASSLSGDGLYEQYF. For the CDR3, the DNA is TGCGCCAGCAGCTTGAGTGGGGATGGACTCTACGAGCAGTACTTC.

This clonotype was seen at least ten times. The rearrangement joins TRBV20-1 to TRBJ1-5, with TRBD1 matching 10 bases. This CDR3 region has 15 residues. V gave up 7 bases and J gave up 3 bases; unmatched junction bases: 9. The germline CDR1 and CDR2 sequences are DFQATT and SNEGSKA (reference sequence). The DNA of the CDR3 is TGCAGTGGGACCCGGGACAGGGGTCCCAATCAGCCCCAGCATTTT. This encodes CSGTRDRGPNQPQHF.

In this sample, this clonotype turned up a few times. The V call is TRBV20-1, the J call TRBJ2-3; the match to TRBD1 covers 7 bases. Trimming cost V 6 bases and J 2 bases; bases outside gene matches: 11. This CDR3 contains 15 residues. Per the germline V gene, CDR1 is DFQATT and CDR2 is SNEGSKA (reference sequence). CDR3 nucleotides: TGCAGTGCCCGGACATGGGACAGTCACACAGATACGCAGTATTTT. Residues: CSARTWDSHTDTQYF.

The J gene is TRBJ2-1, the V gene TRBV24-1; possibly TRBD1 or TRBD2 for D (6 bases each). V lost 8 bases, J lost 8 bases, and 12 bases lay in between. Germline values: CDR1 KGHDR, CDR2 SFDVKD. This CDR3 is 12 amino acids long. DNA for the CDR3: TGTGCCACCAAGGGGGGTTCATATGAGCAGTTCTTC. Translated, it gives CATKGGSYEQFF.

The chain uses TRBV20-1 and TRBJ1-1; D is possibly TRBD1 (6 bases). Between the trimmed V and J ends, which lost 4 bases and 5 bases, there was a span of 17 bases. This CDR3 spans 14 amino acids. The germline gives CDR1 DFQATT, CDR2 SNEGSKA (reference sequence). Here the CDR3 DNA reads TGCAGTGCTATTCAAATGGGGGGCGGGACTGAAGCTTTCTTT. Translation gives CSAIQMGGGTEAFF.

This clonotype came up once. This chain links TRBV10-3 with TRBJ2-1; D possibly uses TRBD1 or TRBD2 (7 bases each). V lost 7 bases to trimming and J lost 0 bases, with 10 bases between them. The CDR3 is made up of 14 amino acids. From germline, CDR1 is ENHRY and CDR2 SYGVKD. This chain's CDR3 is CAITGGDSYNEQFF. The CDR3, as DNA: TGTGCCATCACAGGGGGGGACTCCTACAATGAGCAGTTCTTC.

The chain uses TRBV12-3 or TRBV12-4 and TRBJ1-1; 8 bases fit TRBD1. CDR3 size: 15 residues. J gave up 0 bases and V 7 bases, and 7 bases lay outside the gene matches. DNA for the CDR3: TGTGCCAGCATTCGGACAGGGCCCATGAACACTGAAGCTTTCTTT. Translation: CASIRTGPMNTEAFF.

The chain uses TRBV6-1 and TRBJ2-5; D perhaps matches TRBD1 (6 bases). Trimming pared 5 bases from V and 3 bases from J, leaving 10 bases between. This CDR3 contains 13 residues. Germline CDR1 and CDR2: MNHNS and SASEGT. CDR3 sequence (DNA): TGTGCCAGCAGTATAACAGGGAAAGAGACCCAGTACTTC. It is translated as CASSITGKETQYF.

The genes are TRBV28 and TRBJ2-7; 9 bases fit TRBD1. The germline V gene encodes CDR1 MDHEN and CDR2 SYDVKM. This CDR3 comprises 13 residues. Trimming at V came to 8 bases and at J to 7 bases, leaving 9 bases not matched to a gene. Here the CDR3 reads CASGIQGAREQYF. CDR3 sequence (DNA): TGTGCCAGCGGTATACAGGGGGCGCGAGAGCAGTACTTC.

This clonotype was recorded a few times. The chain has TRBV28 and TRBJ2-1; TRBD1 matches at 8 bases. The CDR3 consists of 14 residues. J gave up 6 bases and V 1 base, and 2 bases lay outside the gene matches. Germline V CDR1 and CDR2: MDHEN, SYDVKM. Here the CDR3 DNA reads TGTGCCAGCAGTTTATCAGGACAGGGCAATGAGCAGTTCTTC. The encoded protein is CASSLSGQGNEQFF.

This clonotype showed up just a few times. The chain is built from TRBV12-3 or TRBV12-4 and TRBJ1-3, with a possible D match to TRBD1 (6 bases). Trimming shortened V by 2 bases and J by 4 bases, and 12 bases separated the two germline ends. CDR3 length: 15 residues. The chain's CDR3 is CASSLSGASGNTIYF. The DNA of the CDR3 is TGTGCCAGCAGTTTATCGGGGGCATCGGGAAACACCATATATTTT.

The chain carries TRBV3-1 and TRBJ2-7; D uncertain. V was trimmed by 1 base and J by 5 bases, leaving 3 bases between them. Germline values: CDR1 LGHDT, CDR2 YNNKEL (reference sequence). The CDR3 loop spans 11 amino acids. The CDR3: CASSQVHEQYF. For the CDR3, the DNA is TGTGCCAGCAGCCAAGTTCACGAGCAGTACTTC.